This T cell receptor beta chain was found in a study of T cell responses to AZD1222 COVID-19 vaccine. Generated by immunoSEQ multiplex PCR, the TCRdb table keeps only in-frame clones and is missing some. This sample has 100,000 or so clones, with roughly nine tenths found just once. Points on this clone: Antigen specificity is unknown.

Deletions cut 3 bases from V and 3 bases from J, with 15 bases between. Germline lookup yields CDR1 SGDLS and CDR2 YYNGEE. This CDR3 region has 15 residues. Study-level points and caveats: The study sampled repertoires only after the peak T cell response. White British ancestry dominated among donors, who included more females, and clonal diversity was possibly underestimated. Regions 160-218 and 743-854 held dominance among vaccine-associated CD4 TCRs, which spanned spike.

The starting material was peripheral blood, obtained 28 days after the second AZD1222 dose. The sequence derives from an adult who received the AZD1222 COVID-19 vaccine. This chain links TRBV9 with TRBJ2-5; the D gene is possibly TRBD2 (6 bases). CDR3 in amino acids: CASSADSWGEETQYF. The DNA of the CDR3 is TGTGCCAGCAGCGCCGACAGTTGGGGGGAAGAGACCCAGTACTTC.